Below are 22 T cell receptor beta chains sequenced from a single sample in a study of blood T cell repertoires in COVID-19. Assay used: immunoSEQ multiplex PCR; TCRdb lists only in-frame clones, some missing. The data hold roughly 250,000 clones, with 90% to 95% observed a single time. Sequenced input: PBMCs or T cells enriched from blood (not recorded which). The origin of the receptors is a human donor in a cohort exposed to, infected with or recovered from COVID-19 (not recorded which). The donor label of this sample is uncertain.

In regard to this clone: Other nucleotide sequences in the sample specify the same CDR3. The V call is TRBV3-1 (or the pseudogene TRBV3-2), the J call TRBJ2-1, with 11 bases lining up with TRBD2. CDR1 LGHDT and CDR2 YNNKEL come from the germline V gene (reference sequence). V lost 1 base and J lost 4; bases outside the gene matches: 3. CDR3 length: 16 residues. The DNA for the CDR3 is TGTGCCAGCAGCCAAGCAGGGACTAGCGGATACAATGAGCAGTTCTTC. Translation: CASSQAGTSGYNEQFF.

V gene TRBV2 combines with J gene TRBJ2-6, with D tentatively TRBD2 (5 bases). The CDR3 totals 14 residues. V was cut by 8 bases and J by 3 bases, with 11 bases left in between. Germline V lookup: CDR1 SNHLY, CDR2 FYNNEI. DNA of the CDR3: TGTGCCAGCGCGAGTGGAGGTGGGGCCAACGTCCTGACTTTC. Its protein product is CASASGGGANVLTF.

CDR3 protein: CASSIGEYTGELFF. The CDR3 region has the DNA TGTGCCAGTAGTATCGGGGAATACACCGGGGAGCTGTTTTTT. The chain uses TRBV19 and TRBJ2-2; maybe TRBD2 (5 bases). V was shortened by 3 bases and J by 3 bases, with 8 bases between the two germline ends. This CDR3 has 14 residues. Germline loops: CDR1 LNHDA, CDR2 SQIVND (reference sequence).

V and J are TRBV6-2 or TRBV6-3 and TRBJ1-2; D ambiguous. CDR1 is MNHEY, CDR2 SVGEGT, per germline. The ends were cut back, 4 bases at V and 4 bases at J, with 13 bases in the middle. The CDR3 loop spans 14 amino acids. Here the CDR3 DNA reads TGTGCCAGCAGTTTGGGAGGGCGGATCTATGGCTACACCTTC. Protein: CASSLGGRIYGYTF.

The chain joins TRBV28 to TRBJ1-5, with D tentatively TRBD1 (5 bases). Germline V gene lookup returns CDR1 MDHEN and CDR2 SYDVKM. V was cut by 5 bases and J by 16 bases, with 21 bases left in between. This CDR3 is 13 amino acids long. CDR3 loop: CASSLLDTGLAHF. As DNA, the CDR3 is TGTGCCAGCAGTCTCCTGGACACCGGGCTCGCTCATTTT.

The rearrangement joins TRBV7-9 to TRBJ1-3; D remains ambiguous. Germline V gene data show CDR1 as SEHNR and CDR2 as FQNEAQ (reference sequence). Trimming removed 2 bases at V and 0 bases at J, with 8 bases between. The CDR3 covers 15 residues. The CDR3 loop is CASSLTVASGNTIYF. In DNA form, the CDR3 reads TGTGCCAGCAGCTTAACAGTCGCCTCTGGAAACACCATATATTTT.

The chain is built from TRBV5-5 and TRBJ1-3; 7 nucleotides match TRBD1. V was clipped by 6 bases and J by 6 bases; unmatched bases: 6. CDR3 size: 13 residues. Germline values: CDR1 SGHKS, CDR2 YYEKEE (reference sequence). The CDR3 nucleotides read TGTGCCAGCACCCGACAGGGTTTAAACACCATATATTTT. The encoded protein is CASTRQGLNTIYF.

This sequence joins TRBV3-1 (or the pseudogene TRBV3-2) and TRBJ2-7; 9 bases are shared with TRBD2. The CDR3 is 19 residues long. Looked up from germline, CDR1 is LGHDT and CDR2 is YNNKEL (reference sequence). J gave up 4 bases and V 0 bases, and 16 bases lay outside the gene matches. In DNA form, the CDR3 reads TGTGCCAGCAGCCAAGATGAGGCCAGCGGGGGGCCCACCAGGTACGAGCAGTACTTC. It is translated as CASSQDEASGGPTRYEQYF.

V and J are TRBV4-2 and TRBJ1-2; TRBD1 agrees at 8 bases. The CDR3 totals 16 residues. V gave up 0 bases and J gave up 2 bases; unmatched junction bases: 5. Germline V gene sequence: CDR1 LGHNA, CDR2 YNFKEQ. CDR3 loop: CASSQEQGGGNYGYTF. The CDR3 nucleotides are TGTGCCAGCAGCCAAGAACAGGGGGGAGGGAACTATGGCTACACCTTC.

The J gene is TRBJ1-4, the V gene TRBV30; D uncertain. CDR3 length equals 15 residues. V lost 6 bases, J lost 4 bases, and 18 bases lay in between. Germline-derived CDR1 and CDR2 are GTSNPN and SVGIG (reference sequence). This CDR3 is CACPRRGMVNEKLFF. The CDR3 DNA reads TGTGCCTGCCCACGACGCGGGATGGTTAATGAAAAACTGTTTTTT. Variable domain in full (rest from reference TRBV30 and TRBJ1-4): SQTIHQWPATLVQPVGSPLSLECTVEGTSNPNLYWYRQAAGRGLQLLFYSVGIGQISSEVPQNLSASRPQDRQFILSSKKLLLSDSGFYLCACPRRGMVNEKLFFGSGTQLSVL.

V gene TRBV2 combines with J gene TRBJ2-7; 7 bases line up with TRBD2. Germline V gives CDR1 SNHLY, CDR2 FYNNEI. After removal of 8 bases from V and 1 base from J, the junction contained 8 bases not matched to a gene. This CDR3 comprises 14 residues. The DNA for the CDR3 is TGTGCCAGCGAGCGGGATGTGGGGTCCTACGAGCAGTACTTC. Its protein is CASERDVGSYEQYF.

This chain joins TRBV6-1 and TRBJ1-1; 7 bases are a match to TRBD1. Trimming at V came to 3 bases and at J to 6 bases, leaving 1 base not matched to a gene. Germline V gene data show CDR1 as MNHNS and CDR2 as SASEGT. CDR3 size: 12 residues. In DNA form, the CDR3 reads TGTGCCAGCAGTGACGGACAGGCTGAAGCTTTCTTT. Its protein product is CASSDGQAEAFF.

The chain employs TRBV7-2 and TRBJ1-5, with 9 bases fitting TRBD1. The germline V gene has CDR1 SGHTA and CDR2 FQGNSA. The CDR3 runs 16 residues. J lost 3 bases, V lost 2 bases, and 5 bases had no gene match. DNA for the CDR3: TGTGCCAGCAGCTTATCCGGGACAGGGTTCAATCAGCCCCAGCATTTT. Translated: CASSLSGTGFNQPQHF. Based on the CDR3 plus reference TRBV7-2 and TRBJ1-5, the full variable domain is GAGVSQSPSNKVTEKGKDVELRCDPISGHTALYWYRQSLGQGLEFLIYFQGNSAPDKSGLPSDRFSAERTGGSVSTLTIQRTQQEDSAVYLCASSLSGTGFNQPQHFGDGTRLSIL.

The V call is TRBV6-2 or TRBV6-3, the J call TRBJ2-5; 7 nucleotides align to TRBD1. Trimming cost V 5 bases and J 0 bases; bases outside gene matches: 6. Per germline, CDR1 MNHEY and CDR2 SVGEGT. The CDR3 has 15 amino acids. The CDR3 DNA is TGTGCCAGCAGTCTCTACAGGGGTCACCAAGAGACCCAGTACTTC. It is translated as CASSLYRGHQETQYF.

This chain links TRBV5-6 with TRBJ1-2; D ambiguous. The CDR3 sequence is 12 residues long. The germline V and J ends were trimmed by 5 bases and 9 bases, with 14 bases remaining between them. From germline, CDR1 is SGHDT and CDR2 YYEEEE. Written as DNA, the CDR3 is TGTGCCAGCAGGGTAGGACTCTCTAGCTACACCTTC. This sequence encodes CASRVGLSSYTF.

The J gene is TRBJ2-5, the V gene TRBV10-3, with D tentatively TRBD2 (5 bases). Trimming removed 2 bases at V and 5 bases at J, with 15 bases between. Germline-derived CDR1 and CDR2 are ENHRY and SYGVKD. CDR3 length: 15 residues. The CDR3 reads CAISERAGPGETQYF. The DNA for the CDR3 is TGTGCCATCAGTGAGCGGGCGGGCCCTGGGGAGACCCAGTACTTC.

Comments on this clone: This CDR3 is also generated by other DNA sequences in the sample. This CDR3 is CASSPRRGINYGYTF. The CDR3 nucleotides read TGTGCCAGCTCACCAAGGAGGGGCATTAACTATGGCTACACCTTC. The chain is built from TRBV18 and TRBJ1-2, with D possibly matching TRBD1 (5 bases). From germline, CDR1 is KGHSH and CDR2 LQKENI. This CDR3 has 15 amino acids. The ends were cut back, 2 bases at V and 1 base at J, with 11 bases in the middle.

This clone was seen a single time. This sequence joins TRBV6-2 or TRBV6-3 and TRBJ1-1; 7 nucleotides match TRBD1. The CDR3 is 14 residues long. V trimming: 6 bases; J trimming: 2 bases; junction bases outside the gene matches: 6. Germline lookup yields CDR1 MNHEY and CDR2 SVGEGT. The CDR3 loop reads CASSPGTANTEAFF. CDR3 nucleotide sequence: TGTGCCAGCAGCCCGGGGACAGCTAACACTGAAGCTTTCTTT.

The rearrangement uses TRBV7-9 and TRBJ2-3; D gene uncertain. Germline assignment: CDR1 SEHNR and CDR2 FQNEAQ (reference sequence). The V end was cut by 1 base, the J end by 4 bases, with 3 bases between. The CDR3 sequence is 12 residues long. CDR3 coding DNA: TGTGCCAGCAGCTTAGTAGCAGATACGCAGTATTTT. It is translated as CASSLVADTQYF.

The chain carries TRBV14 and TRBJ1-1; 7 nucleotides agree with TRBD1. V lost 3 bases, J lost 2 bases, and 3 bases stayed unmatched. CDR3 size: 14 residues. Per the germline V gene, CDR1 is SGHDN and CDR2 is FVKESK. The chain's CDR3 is CASSHHRGNTEAFF. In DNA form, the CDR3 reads TGTGCCAGCAGCCATCACAGGGGAAACACTGAAGCTTTCTTT.

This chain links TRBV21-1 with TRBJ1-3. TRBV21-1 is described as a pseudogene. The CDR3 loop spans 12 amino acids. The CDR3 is CASSKDGNTIYF. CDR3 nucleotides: TGTGCCAGCAGCAAAGACGGGAACACCATATATTTT.

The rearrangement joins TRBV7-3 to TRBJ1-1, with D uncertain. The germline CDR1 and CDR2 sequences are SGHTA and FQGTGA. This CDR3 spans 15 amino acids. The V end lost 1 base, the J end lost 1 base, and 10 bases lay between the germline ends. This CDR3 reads CASSLRGGTNTEAFF. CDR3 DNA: TGTGCCAGCAGCTTAAGGGGAGGAACGAACACTGAAGCTTTCTTT.